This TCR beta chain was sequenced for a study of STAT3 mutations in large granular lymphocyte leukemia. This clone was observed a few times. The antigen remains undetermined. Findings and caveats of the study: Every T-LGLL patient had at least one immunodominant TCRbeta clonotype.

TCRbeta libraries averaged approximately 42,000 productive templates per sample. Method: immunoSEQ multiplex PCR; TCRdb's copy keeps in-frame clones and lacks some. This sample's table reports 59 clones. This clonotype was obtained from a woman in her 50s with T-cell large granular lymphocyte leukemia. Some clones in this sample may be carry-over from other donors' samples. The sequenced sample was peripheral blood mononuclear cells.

CDR3 residues: CASSRDRAQPNYGYTF. The DNA of the CDR3 is TGTGCCAGCTCACGGGACAGGGCCCAACCTAACTATGGCTACACCTTC. The chain employs TRBV18 and TRBJ1-2, with 9 bases identical to TRBD1. This CDR3 has 16 amino acids. The germline V gene encodes CDR1 KGHSH and CDR2 LQKENI. Trimming removed 4 bases from V and 0 bases from J; junction bases left unmatched: 6. Full variable domain (remainder filled in from reference TRBV18 and TRBJ1-2): NAGVMQNPRHLVRRRGQEARLRCSPMKGHSHVYWYRQLPEEGLKFMVYLQKENIIDESGMPKERFSAEFPKEGPSILRIQQVVRGDSAAYFCASSRDRAQPNYGYTFGSGTRLTVV.